The next 26 T cell receptor beta chains were all read from a single sample in a study of brain T cells in children with intractable seizures (dated by TCRdb to the early 2020s). Reading the label with the study, this specimen's time point is: resected brain tissue, or blood drawn just prior to surgery. Library construction relied on the immunoSEQ multiplex PCR assay. Sourced from immuneACCESS, this table was stored by TCRdb with only in-frame sequences that have V and J called. A share of the clones is absent; for the studies checked, an unresolved V gene accounts for under half, and the remainder has no known explanation. The sample table holds some 80,000 clones, of which approximately 90% were seen once. About 24% of the sample is in the top ten clones. Material: peripheral blood, obtained at surgery. These receptors came from a girl aged 2-10 years with Rasmussen encephalitis and intractable seizures.

The V call is TRBV30, the J call TRBJ1-3, with 7 bases fitting TRBD1. This CDR3 is 13 amino acids long. The J segment lost 4 bases and the V segment lost 2 bases, leaving 2 bases of the junction unmatched. CDR1 is GTSNPN and CDR2 is SVGIG in the germline V gene (reference sequence). In DNA, the CDR3 is TGTGCCTGGAGTAGGGGGCTGGGAAACACCATATATTTT. This gives the protein CAWSRGLGNTIYF.

This clone was seen a single time. This sequence joins TRBV29-1 and TRBJ1-2; D unresolved. The CDR3 is made up of 13 amino acids. CDR1 and CDR2 from the germline V gene are SQVTM and ANQGSEA. The V end was cut by 6 bases, the J end by 1 base, with 12 bases between. Here the CDR3 DNA reads TGCAGCGTGAGAACTACCAATAACTATGGCTACACCTTC. Protein sequence: CSVRTTNNYGYTF.

The chain combines TRBV28 with TRBJ1-6, with D perhaps TRBD1 (6 bases). Germline CDR1 MDHEN, CDR2 SYDVKM. Trimming stripped 6 bases from V and 10 bases from J, with 13 bases between. This CDR3 has 13 amino acids. CDR3 amino acids: CASRADSLSPLHF. DNA of the CDR3: TGTGCCAGCAGGGCGGACAGCTTGTCACCCCTCCACTTT.

CDR3 DNA sequence: TGTGCCAGCAGCTTGGATTCGGTTAGATATGGCTACACCTTC. Translated, it gives CASSLDSVRYGYTF. The chain combines TRBV5-5 with TRBJ1-2; D is unclear. The V and J ends lost 0 bases and 5 bases respectively, with 11 bases between them. Germline V gene lookup returns CDR1 SGHKS and CDR2 YYEKEE (reference sequence). The CDR3 contains 14 residues.

The chain uses TRBV7-9 and TRBJ1-1; D is unclear. The CDR3 is made up of 14 amino acids. Germline V CDR1 and CDR2: SEHNR, FQNEAQ (reference sequence). The ends were cut back, 2 bases at V and 0 bases at J, with 7 bases in the middle. In DNA form, the CDR3 reads TGTGCCAGCAGCTTACTAGGGCTGAACACTGAAGCTTTCTTT. This translates into CASSLLGLNTEAFF.

This chain joins TRBV30 and TRBJ1-1; D unclear. Trimming removed 2 bases at V and 4 bases at J, with 20 bases between. Looked up from germline, CDR1 is GTSNPN and CDR2 is SVGIG (reference sequence). The CDR3 totals 16 residues. The CDR3 DNA reads as TGTGCCTGGAGTCCCCCGAGCGGGCACATGGCCACTGAAGCTTTCTTT. As protein: CAWSPPSGHMATEAFF.

This sequence joins TRBV5-1 and TRBJ2-3; D unclear. V was shortened by 2 bases and J by 3 bases, with 13 bases between the two germline ends. The CDR3 is made up of 15 amino acids. Germline V gene lookup returns CDR1 SGHRS and CDR2 YFSETQ. The CDR3 DNA reads as TGCGCCAGCAGCTTACAAGTGTTGTCTACAGATACGCAGTATTTT. Residues: CASSLQVLSTDTQYF.

The CDR3 DNA follows: TGTGCCAGCAGTTCCCAGATAGTCATGAACACTGAAGCTTTCTTT. Encoded protein: CASSSQIVMNTEAFF. This sequence joins TRBV27 and TRBJ1-1; D not resolved. Germline V lookup: CDR1 MNHEY, CDR2 SMNVEV (reference sequence). The V end was cut by 4 bases, the J end by 0 bases, with 12 bases between. The CDR3 is made up of 15 amino acids.

CDR3 amino acids: CASRTQGGIPGELFF. The DNA of the CDR3 is TGCGCCAGCAGAACACAGGGAGGGATCCCCGGGGAGCTGTTTTTT. The rearrangement links TRBV4-1 to TRBJ2-2; a possible D gene is TRBD2 (7 bases). This CDR3 contains 15 residues. With 6 bases removed from V and 6 bases from J, the gap between germline ends came to 17 bases. Per the germline V gene, CDR1 is MGHRA and CDR2 is YSYEKL.

The chain employs TRBV13 and TRBJ2-3; D possibly corresponds to TRBD1 (5 bases). From germline, CDR1 is PRHDT and CDR2 FYEKMQ (reference sequence). Trimming removed 5 bases at V and 3 bases at J, with 21 bases between. This CDR3 is built from 17 residues. CDR3 protein: CASSPVGALFPTDTQYF. The CDR3, as DNA: TGTGCCAGCAGCCCGGTTGGGGCGCTATTCCCGACAGATACGCAGTATTTT.

The chain uses TRBV4-2 and TRBJ2-7; perhaps TRBD2 as D (7 bases). Germline values: CDR1 LGHNA, CDR2 YNFKEQ. The V end was cut by 4 bases, the J end by 6 bases, with 16 bases between. This CDR3 region has 14 residues. The CDR3 here is CASSPHPGGTEQYF. CDR3 nucleotide sequence: TGTGCCAGCAGCCCCCACCCGGGGGGCACCGAGCAGTACTTC.

This clone was seen just once. The chain links TRBV6-5 to TRBJ1-1; the match to TRBD1 covers 7 bases. Per the germline V gene, CDR1 is MNHEY and CDR2 is SVGAGI. CDR3 length: 13 amino acids. V was clipped by 5 bases and J by 7 bases; unmatched bases: 7. CDR3 residues: CASSLWGTVEAFF. In DNA, the CDR3 is TGTGCCAGCAGTCTCTGGGGGACAGTTGAAGCTTTCTTT.

The chain uses TRBV9 and TRBJ2-1; TRBD2 matches at 7 bases. The CDR3 totals 16 residues. Unmatched junction bases numbered 9, after V lost 0 bases and J lost 6 bases. In germline, CDR1 is SGDLS, CDR2 YYNGEE. The CDR3 spells CASSVAWTSRANEQFF. The CDR3 bases are TGTGCCAGCAGCGTAGCATGGACTAGTAGGGCCAATGAGCAGTTCTTC.

The genes are TRBV6-1 and TRBJ1-1; D gene uncertain. The CDR3 covers 12 residues. Per germline, CDR1 MNHNS and CDR2 SASEGT. V dropped 1 base and J dropped 3 bases, with 3 bases sitting between them. The CDR3 DNA follows: TGTGCCAGCAGTGAAGTGCACACTGAAGCTTTCTTT. Its translation is CASSEVHTEAFF.

V usage is TRBV10-3 and J usage is TRBJ2-7, with 8 nucleotides matching TRBD1. V trimming: 4 bases; J trimming: 5 bases; junction bases outside the gene matches: 1. This CDR3 is built from 12 residues. Looked up from germline, CDR1 is ENHRY and CDR2 is SYGVKD. The CDR3 nucleotides are TGTGCCATCAGTGGGACAGGGAACGAGCAGTACTTC. As protein: CAISGTGNEQYF.

J is TRBJ1-3 and V is TRBV7-2; D gene unclear. There are 16 residues in the CDR3. V lost 1 base and J lost 0, with 10 bases in between. CDR1 and CDR2 from the germline V gene are SGHTA and FQGNSA. DNA of the CDR3: TGTGCCAGCAGCTTAGGGTTGGGGTTCTCTGGAAACACCATATATTTT. This translates into CASSLGLGFSGNTIYF.

The chain recombines TRBV11-3 with TRBJ2-7; D possibly corresponds to TRBD2 (6 bases). Trimming took off 0 bases at V and 4 bases at J, with 7 bases between the two ends. The length of the CDR3 is 13 residues. The V gene's germline CDR1 is SGHNT and CDR2 YENEEA. This CDR3 is CASSLESGYEQYF. The DNA for the CDR3 is TGTGCCAGCAGCTTAGAAAGCGGGTACGAGCAGTACTTC.

J is TRBJ1-1 and V is TRBV7-8; no reliable D call. Trimming shortened V by 3 bases and J by 0 bases, and 8 bases separated the two germline ends. The germline CDR1 and CDR2 sequences are SGHVS and FQNEAQ. The CDR3 extends over 14 amino acids. The CDR3, as DNA: TGTGCCAGCAGCTTGAGAGAAATGAACACTGAAGCTTTCTTT. Translation: CASSLREMNTEAFF.

In its sample, this clone was seen a few times. This chain links TRBV9 with TRBJ2-7; tentatively, D is TRBD1 (6 bases). The CDR3 covers 15 residues. V lost 3 bases, J lost 0 bases, and 13 bases lay in between. From germline, CDR1 is SGDLS and CDR2 YYNGEE. The chain's CDR3 is CASSGGQGSSYEQYF. In nucleotides, the CDR3 is TGTGCCAGCAGCGGCGGCCAGGGGAGCTCCTACGAGCAGTACTTC.

This chain uses TRBV7-8 with TRBJ2-7, with TRBD2 identical over 7 bases. The CDR3 totals 17 residues. The V and J ends lost 3 bases and 1 base, in that order; junction bases with no gene match: 12. Germline V gives CDR1 SGHVS, CDR2 FQNEAQ. CDR3 in DNA: TGTGCCAGCAGCTTCGCCTTAAAGCGGGGACCTTCCTACGAGCAGTACTTC. Its translation is CASSFALKRGPSYEQYF.

The chain combines TRBV18 with TRBJ2-2, with D hard to call. The CDR3 is 17 residues long. V lost 1 base to trimming and J lost 1 base, with 13 bases between them. Germline CDR1 and CDR2: KGHSH and LQKENI. CDR3 amino acids: CASSPLTSAKNTGELFF. CDR3 nucleotides: TGTGCCAGCTCACCACTCACCAGCGCCAAGAACACCGGGGAGCTGTTTTTT.

The chain joins TRBV30 to TRBJ2-7; 11 positions agree with TRBD1. Germline CDR1 reads GTSNPN; CDR2 reads SVGIG (reference sequence). The junction had 5 bases not matched to a gene; V was cut back by 2 bases and J by 5 bases. The CDR3 runs to 14 residues. CDR3: CAWSTGQGGHEQYF. CDR3 nucleotide sequence: TGTGCCTGGAGTACGGGACAGGGGGGCCACGAGCAGTACTTC.

V gene TRBV28 combines with J gene TRBJ1-6, with unresolved D. Germline V gene data show CDR1 as MDHEN and CDR2 as SYDVKM. V was pared by 5 bases and J by 2 bases, with 13 bases between. This CDR3 has 16 residues. The CDR3 region is CASSPRRGAYNSPLHF. The CDR3 nucleotides are TGTGCCAGCAGTCCCCGACGGGGAGCCTATAATTCACCCCTCCACTTT.

The rearrangement links TRBV7-9 to TRBJ1-3; TRBD1 matches at 8 bases. Germline CDR1 is SEHNR and CDR2 is FQNEAQ (reference sequence). The CDR3 is 19 amino acids. With 2 bases clipped from V and 4 bases from J, the junction kept 16 bases outside the gene matches. This chain's CDR3 is CASSLLAPGQQGVGNTIYF. In nucleotides, the CDR3 is TGTGCCAGCAGCTTACTAGCCCCGGGCCAACAGGGGGTCGGAAACACCATATATTTT.

V usage is TRBV29-1 and J usage is TRBJ1-5; no clear D gene. Germline V lookup: CDR1 SQVTM, CDR2 ANQGSEA. The ends were cut back, 4 bases at V and 7 bases at J, with 11 bases in the middle. This CDR3 comprises 12 residues. DNA of the CDR3: TGCAGCGTTGTTTCCTTAGACCAGCCCCAGCATTTT. Amino acid sequence: CSVVSLDQPQHF.

The V call is TRBV18, the J call TRBJ1-1; weak D call: TRBD1 (6 bases). Germline V gene data show CDR1 as KGHSH and CDR2 as LQKENI. CDR3 length equals 20 residues. V lost 3 bases, J lost 7 bases, and 33 bases lay in between. The CDR3 sequence is CASSPGFYREPVAGTGEAFF. In DNA, the CDR3 is TGTGCCAGCTCACCGGGATTCTACAGGGAGCCGGTAGCCGGAACGGGTGAAGCTTTCTTT.